The entry that follows covers one T cell receptor (beta chain) sequence. Antigen: not known. CDR1 and CDR2 (germline): SEHNR, FQNEAQ (reference sequence). Trimming cost V 3 bases and J 0 bases, with 12 bases left between them. This CDR3 is 15 amino acids long. The source of the sample is a study of shared clonotypes between healthy human individuals. Overall study results and limits: For sorted subsets, rarefaction showed incomplete sequencing despite large depth. Several donors shared approximately 5% of their naive CD4 clonotypes.

Using 200 ng DNA, 30,000 to 35,000 T cell genomes, the sorted-subset replicate PCRs were run. Original analysis: Filtering differed because ImmunoSEQ produced junction-only sequences that carried no quality scores. TCRdb keeps only in-frame clones here, not all; method: immunoSEQ multiplex PCR. V and J calls and clone size are given by that table; D and trimming were obtained from the DNA. The sample consists of 800,000 to 1,200,000 clones, about 84% of them appearing once. This sequence originates from a man aged 18 to 29 in good health. Some clones in this sample may be carry-over from other donors' samples. V usage is TRBV7-9 and J usage is TRBJ2-7, with D possibly matching TRBD1 (7 bases). The source material was memory CD4+ T cells from PBMCs. The subset was: CD45RA-negative fraction. This CDR3 is CASSFSGGSSYEQYF. The CDR3 nucleotides read TGTGCCAGCAGCTTCTCAGGGGGGAGCTCCTACGAGCAGTACTTC. The full variable domain, in which reference TRBV7-9 and TRBJ2-7 provide the parts outside the CDR3, is DTGVSQNPRHKITKRGQNVTFRCDPISEHNRLYWYRQTLGQGPEFLTYFQNEAQLEKSRLLSDRFSAERPKGSFSTLEIQRTEQGDSAMYLCASSFSGGSSYEQYFGPGTRLTVT.